Below, 15 T cell receptor beta chains from the same sample are listed, as sequenced in a study of blood T cell repertoires in COVID-19. Using immunoSEQ multiplex PCR, the repertoire was profiled, and TCRdb retains in-frame clones only, with some absent. The sample yields 100,000 to 150,000 clones, approximately 70% seen once. Sequences were obtained from peripheral blood. The source is a woman between 70 and 85 years old with acute or convalescent COVID-19.

V is TRBV12-3 or TRBV12-4 and J is TRBJ1-1; D unresolved. The CDR3 runs to 13 residues. V was pared by 5 bases and J by 1 base, with 8 bases between. The CDR3 here is CASSTGWNTEAFF. DNA of the CDR3: TGTGCCAGCAGTACGGGGTGGAACACTGAAGCTTTCTTT.

The rearrangement joins TRBV28 to TRBJ1-6; the D gene is possibly TRBD1 (6 bases). The germline V gene encodes CDR1 MDHEN and CDR2 SYDVKM. The V end lost 6 bases, the J end lost 14 bases, and 17 bases lay between the germline ends. The CDR3 is made up of 13 amino acids. CDR3 nucleotide sequence: TGTGCCAGCAGATTAGGGGGGTATTTCACCCTCCACTTT. This sequence encodes CASRLGGYFTLHF.

This chain links TRBV6-6 with TRBJ1-1, with D maybe TRBD1 (5 bases). Germline loops: CDR1 MNHNY, CDR2 SVGAGI (reference sequence). The length of the CDR3 is 13 residues. V lost 4 bases, J lost 6 bases, and 12 bases lay in between. The CDR3 nucleotides are TGTGCCAGCAGTTTAGAAGGGGTAGCTGAAGCTTTCTTT. It codes for CASSLEGVAEAFF.

The rearrangement links TRBV10-1 to TRBJ2-5; TRBD2 aligns across 9 bases. The germline V gene encodes CDR1 WNHNN and CDR2 SYGVQD (reference sequence). CDR3 length: 18 amino acids. After removal of 5 bases from V and 1 base from J, the junction contained 14 bases not matched to a gene. This CDR3 reads CASSPRGGTSLSQETQYF. The CDR3 coding sequence is TGCGCCAGCAGTCCGAGGGGGGGGACTAGCCTCTCCCAAGAGACCCAGTACTTC.

The CDR3 DNA sequence: TGCGCCAGCAGTGAGACACTAGCGGGAGGTACCCAAGAGACCCAGTACTTC. The encoded protein is CASSETLAGGTQETQYF. The chain joins TRBV10-2 to TRBJ2-5; 12 nucleotides align to TRBD2. Germline CDR1 is WSHSY and CDR2 is SAAADI. The length of the CDR3 is 17 residues. V gave up 2 bases and J gave up 1 base; unmatched junction bases: 5.

This clone was counted ten times or more. The chain joins TRBV6-5 to TRBJ2-3, with 7 bases matching TRBD1. This CDR3 has 13 amino acids. V trimming: 7 bases; J trimming: 8 bases; junction bases outside the gene matches: 9. CDR1 is MNHEY, CDR2 SVGAGI, per germline. The DNA for the CDR3 is TGTGCCAGCACTGGGACAGCCAGGGTTACGCAGTATTTT. This translates into CASTGTARVTQYF.

This clone was picked up many times. V gene TRBV6-5 combines with J gene TRBJ1-6; no clear D gene. The CDR3 has 14 residues. Germline V gives CDR1 MNHEY, CDR2 SVGAGI. The V end was cut by 6 bases, the J end by 10 bases, with 16 bases between. CDR3 sequence reads: CASRPSLLGSPLHF. The CDR3 DNA follows: TGTGCCAGCAGGCCCAGCCTACTAGGGTCACCCCTCCACTTT.

The chain recombines TRBV2 with TRBJ1-3; 7 bases fit TRBD1. Trimming removed 6 bases from V and 3 bases from J; junction bases left unmatched: 2. From germline, CDR1 is SNHLY and CDR2 FYNNEI. CDR3 length: 13 residues. The CDR3 nucleotides are TGTGCCAGCAGCCGGGACAGTGGAAACACCATATATTTT. Protein product: CASSRDSGNTIYF.

The gene calls are TRBV5-6 and TRBJ2-1; 7 bases match TRBD1. The V gene's germline CDR1 is SGHDT and CDR2 YYEEEE. The length of the CDR3 is 12 residues. The junction had 5 bases not matched to a gene; V was cut back by 7 bases and J by 7 bases. This CDR3 reads CASGRQGNEQFF. For the CDR3, the DNA is TGTGCCAGCGGACGACAGGGAAATGAGCAGTTCTTC.

This clone was picked up one time. V usage is TRBV5-1 and J usage is TRBJ1-3; 8 bases agree with TRBD1. Germline loops: CDR1 SGHRS, CDR2 YFSETQ. This CDR3 comprises 15 residues. Unmatched junction bases numbered 2, after V lost 3 bases and J lost 0 bases. Written as DNA, the CDR3 is TGCGCCAGCAGCTGGACAGGGCGCTCTGGAAACACCATATATTTT. Protein: CASSWTGRSGNTIYF. The full variable domain, in which reference TRBV5-1 and TRBJ1-3 provide the parts outside the CDR3, is KAGVTQTPRYLIKTRGQQVTLSCSPISGHRSVSWYQQTPGQGLQFLFEYFSETQRNKGNFPGRFSGRQFSNSRSEMNVSTLELGDSALYLCASSWTGRSGNTIYFGEGSWLTVV.

The chain carries TRBV7-2 and TRBJ1-4; maybe TRBD1 (5 bases). From germline, CDR1 is SGHTA and CDR2 FQGNSA. The V and J ends lost 1 base and 0 bases respectively, with 15 bases between them. The CDR3 runs to 18 residues. The CDR3 is CASSLVNPTDATNEKLFF. DNA for the CDR3: TGTGCCAGCAGCTTAGTAAACCCGACAGATGCAACTAATGAAAAACTGTTTTTT.

This clone has only one observation. The rearrangement uses TRBV5-1 and TRBJ1-5, with TRBD1 identical over 7 bases. The length of the CDR3 is 14 residues. From germline, CDR1 is SGHRS and CDR2 YFSETQ. V dropped 4 bases and J dropped 5; count of bases not matched to a gene: 6. The CDR3 sequence is CASSPGQNYQPQHF. The CDR3 DNA reads as TGCGCCAGCAGCCCGGGACAGAATTATCAGCCCCAGCATTTT.

J is TRBJ1-1 and V is TRBV5-1, with D tentatively TRBD1 (5 bases). Between the trimmed V and J ends, which lost 4 bases and 4 bases, there was a span of 14 bases. In germline, CDR1 is SGHRS, CDR2 YFSETQ. The CDR3 length is 14 residues. The CDR3 DNA is TGCGCCAGCAGCGCGCGTGGGCAGGGCACTGAAGCTTTCTTT. Translating it yields CASSARGQGTEAFF.

This chain joins TRBV19 and TRBJ2-2, with D possibly being TRBD1 (7 bases). The CDR3 spans 14 residues. V was shortened by 5 bases and J by 6 bases, with 13 bases between the two germline ends. Germline V gene data show CDR1 as LNHDA and CDR2 as SQIVND (reference sequence). The CDR3 region is CASSSGRGAGELFF. The CDR3 DNA is TGTGCCAGTAGTTCGGGCAGGGGGGCCGGGGAGCTGTTTTTT.

In its sample, this clone was seen a few times. The chain employs TRBV6-5 and TRBJ2-7, with 8 positions matching TRBD2. CDR3 length: 14 amino acids. The V gene end was trimmed by 8 bases and the J gene end by 2 bases; junction bases not matched to a gene: 8. Germline V gene data show CDR1 as MNHEY and CDR2 as SVGAGI. CDR3 region: CASGGGTTTYEQYF. The CDR3 region has the DNA TGTGCCAGCGGCGGGGGGACAACCACCTACGAGCAGTACTTC.